This T cell receptor (beta chain) was documented in a study of cytomegalovirus exposure and HLA in healthy donors. Primers: 60 Vbeta forward and 13 Jbeta reverse. Here immunoSEQ multiplex PCR was the method, and the copy in TCRdb shows in-frame clones only, minus some. Here the sample spans about 85,000 clones, around four fifths being singletons. Germline V gene lookup returns CDR1 SGHVS and CDR2 FQNEAQ. The ends lost 4 bases at V and 2 bases at J; junction bases unmatched: 9. This CDR3 spans 17 amino acids. This sequence joins TRBV7-8 and TRBJ2-2, with 8 nucleotides matching TRBD2. Sequencing was carried out using PBMCs. This TCR came from a boy under 18 in good health and CMV-seronegative. The CDR3 spells CASSSRLAGFNTGELFF. Written as DNA, the CDR3 is TGTGCCAGCAGCTCTCGCCTAGCGGGCTTTAACACCGGGGAGCTGTTTTTT.